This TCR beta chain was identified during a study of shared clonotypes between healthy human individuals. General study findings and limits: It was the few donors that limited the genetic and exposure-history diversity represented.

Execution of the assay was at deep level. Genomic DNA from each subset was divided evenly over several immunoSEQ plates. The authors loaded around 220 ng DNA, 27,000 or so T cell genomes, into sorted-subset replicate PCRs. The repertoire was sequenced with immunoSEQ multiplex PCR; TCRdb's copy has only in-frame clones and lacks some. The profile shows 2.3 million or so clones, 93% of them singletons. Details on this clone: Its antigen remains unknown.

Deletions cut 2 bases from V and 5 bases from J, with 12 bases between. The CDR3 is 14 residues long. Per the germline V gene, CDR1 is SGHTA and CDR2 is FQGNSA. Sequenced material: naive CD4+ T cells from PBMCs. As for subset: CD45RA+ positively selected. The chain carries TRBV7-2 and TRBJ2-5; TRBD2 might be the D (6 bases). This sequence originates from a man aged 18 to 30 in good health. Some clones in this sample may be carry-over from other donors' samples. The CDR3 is CASSLLGGGETQYF. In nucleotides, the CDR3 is TGTGCCAGCAGCTTACTAGGAGGAGGGGAGACCCAGTACTTC.